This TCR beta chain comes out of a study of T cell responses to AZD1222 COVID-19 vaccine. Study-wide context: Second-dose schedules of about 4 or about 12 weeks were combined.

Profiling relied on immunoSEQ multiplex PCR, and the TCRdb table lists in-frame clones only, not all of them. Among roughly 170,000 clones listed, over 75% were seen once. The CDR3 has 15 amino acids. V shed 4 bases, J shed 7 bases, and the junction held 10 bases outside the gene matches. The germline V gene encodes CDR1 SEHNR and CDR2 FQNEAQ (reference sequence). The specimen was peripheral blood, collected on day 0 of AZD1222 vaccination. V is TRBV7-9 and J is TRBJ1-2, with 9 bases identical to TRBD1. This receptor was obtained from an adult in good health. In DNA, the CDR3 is TGTGCCAGCAGCTCCGGGACAGGGAAGTATTCTGGCTACACCTTC. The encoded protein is CASSSGTGKYSGYTF.